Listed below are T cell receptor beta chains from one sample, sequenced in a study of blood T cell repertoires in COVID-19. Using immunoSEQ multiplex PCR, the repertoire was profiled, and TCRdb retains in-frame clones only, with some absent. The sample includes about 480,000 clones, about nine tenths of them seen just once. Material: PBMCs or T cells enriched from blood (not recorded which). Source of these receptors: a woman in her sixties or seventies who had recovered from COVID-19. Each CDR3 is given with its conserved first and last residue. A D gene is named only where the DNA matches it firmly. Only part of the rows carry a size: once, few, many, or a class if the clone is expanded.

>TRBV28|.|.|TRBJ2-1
TGTGCCAGCAGTTTGTCCAGGGCCTACAATGAGCAGTTCTTC
CASSLSRAYNEQFF
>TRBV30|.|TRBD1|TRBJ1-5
TGTGCCTGGAGTGTACAGACAGGGCGGATTCAGCCCCAGCATTTT
CAWSVQTGRIQPQHF
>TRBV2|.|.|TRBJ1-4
TGTGCCAGCAGTGAAGGAGGGTGGGGTGAAAAACTGTTTTTT
CASSEGGWGEKLFF
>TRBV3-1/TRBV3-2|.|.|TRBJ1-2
TGTGCCAGCAGCCAAGGGTTGGGGCTGTCCGTGGGGAGCTACACCTTC
CASSQGLGLSVGSYTF
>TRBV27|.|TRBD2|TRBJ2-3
TGTGCCAGCCCGGGAGGGGTTGGGGGGACCCCCGAGGCAGATACGCAGTATTTT
CASPGGVGGTPEADTQYF
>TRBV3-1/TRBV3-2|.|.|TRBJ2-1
TGTGCCAGCAGCCAAGGAACTGCCCGAGGGAATGAGCAGTTCTTC
CASSQGTARGNEQFF
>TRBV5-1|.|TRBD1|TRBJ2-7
TGCGCCAGCAGCTTGGGACCCGGGACAGGTCGGGACGAGCAGTACTTC
CASSLGPGTGRDEQYF
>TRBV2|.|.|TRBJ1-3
TGTGCCAGCAGTGAAGAAGGGGTAGTTGGAAACACCATATATTTT
CASSEEGVVGNTIYF
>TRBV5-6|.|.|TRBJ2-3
.
CASSARTDSQIRSIF
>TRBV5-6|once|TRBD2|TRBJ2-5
TGTGCCAGCAGCTTGAGTGTACCTAGCGGGGCTCTCCAAGAGACCCAGTACTTC
CASSLSVPSGALQETQYF
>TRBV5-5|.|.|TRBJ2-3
TGTGCCAGCAGCTTGATTAACTTAGGCACAGATACGCAGTATTTT
CASSLINLGTDTQYF
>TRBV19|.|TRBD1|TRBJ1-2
TGTGCCAGCTTGCGACAGGGGCTACCTTATGGCTACACCTTC
CASLRQGLPYGYTF
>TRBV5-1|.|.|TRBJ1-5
TGCGCCAGCAGCCCTCAAGGGGGACGCAATCAGCCCCAGCATTTT
CASSPQGGRNQPQHF
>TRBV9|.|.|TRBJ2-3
TGTGCCAGCAGTCCCAACACAGATACGCAGTATTTT
CASSPNTDTQYF
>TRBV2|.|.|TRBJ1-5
TGTGCCAGCAGCTTACAGGCAGATCAGCCCCAGCATTTT
CASSLQADQPQHF
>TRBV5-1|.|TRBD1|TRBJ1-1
TGCGCCAGCAGCTTGGGACAGGGGCGATGGACTGAAGCTTTCTTT
CASSLGQGRWTEAFF
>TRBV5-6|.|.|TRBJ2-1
TGTGCCAGCAGCTTGGTTGGGTCAGGTGGATACAATGAGCAGTTCTTC
CASSLVGSGGYNEQFF
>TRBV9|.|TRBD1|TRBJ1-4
TGTGCCAGCAGCGCGGGACAGGGGAATGAAAAACTGTTTTTT
CASSAGQGNEKLFF
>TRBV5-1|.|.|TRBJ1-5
TGCGCCAGTATCTGGAGGGCGGGGGTTAAGGGCAATCAGCCCCAGCATTTT
CASIWRAGVKGNQPQHF
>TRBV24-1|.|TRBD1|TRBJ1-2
TGTGCCACCAGTGCTTCCGGACAGGGGGTCGTTGGCTACACCTTC
CATSASGQGVVGYTF
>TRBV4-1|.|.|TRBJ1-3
TGCGCCAGCAGCCAAGCTCCCGGGGCTGGAAACACCATATATTTT
CASSQAPGAGNTIYF
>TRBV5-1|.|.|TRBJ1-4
TGCGCCAGCAGCCTGAGTGGGGGCGGCAGGCTTAATGAAAAACTGTTTTTT
CASSLSGGGRLNEKLFF
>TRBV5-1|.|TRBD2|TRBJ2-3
TGCGCCAGCAGCGGATATAGCGGGGGGACAGATACGCAGTATTTT
CASSGYSGGTDTQYF
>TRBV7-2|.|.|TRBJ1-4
TGTGCCAGCAGCCCGAGCAGGCTTTTTAATGAAAAACTGTTTTTT
CASSPSRLFNEKLFF
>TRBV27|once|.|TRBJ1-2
TGTGCCAGCAGTCAGGGTCACGGCTACACCTTC
CASSQGHGYTF
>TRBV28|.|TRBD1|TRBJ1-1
TGTGCCAGCATACGTAGGGGGCTGAACACTGAAGCTTTCTTT
CASIRRGLNTEAFF
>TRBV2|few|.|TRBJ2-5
TGTGCCAGCAGTTTTGGACAGTACCAAGAGACCCAGTACTTC
CASSFGQYQETQYF
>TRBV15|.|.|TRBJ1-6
TGTGCCACCAGCAAAGGGGAATTCTGGGGCAGGGCTTCACCCCTCCACTTT
CATSKGEFWGRASPLHF
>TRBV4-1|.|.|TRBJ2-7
TGCGCCAGCAGCCAAGTGGTTACTCGCTACGAGCAGTACTTC
CASSQVVTRYEQYF
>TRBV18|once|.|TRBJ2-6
TGTGCCAGCTCACTCACAGTGGCTGGGGCCAACGTCCTGACTTTC
CASSLTVAGANVLTF
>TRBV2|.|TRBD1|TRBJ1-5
TGTGCCAGCAGTGAAGAGATAGGACAGGGCTCCAATCAGCCCCAGCATTTT
CASSEEIGQGSNQPQHF
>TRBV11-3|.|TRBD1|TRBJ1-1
TGTGCCAGCAGTGGACGGGACAGGGGGACTGAAGCTTTCTTT
CASSGRDRGTEAFF